Sequencing of this T cell receptor beta chain was carried out in a study of cytomegalovirus exposure and HLA in healthy donors. Study overall: Out of about 179 million T cells, an earlier analysis found over 100 million unique TCR beta sequences in total.

The PCR had 60 Vbeta and 13 Jbeta primers. The method was immunoSEQ multiplex PCR; TCRdb's version includes in-frame clones alone and lacks a portion of them. The sample contains some 200,000 clones, around 68% of which appear only once. Germline V lookup: CDR1 SGHTA, CDR2 FQGTGA. V shed 3 bases and J shed 10 bases, with 13 bases lying between them. The CDR3 totals 13 residues. This chain uses TRBV7-3 with TRBJ2-1; D gene ambiguous. The sequenced sample was PBMCs. The sequence was collected from a man aged 40-55 years in good health and CMV-seronegative. CDR3 sequence (DNA): TGTGCCAGCAGCTTTCACCTAGAGGCGGAGCAGTTCTTC. Translated, it gives CASSFHLEAEQFF.